The 25 T cell receptor beta chains reported below all come from one sample, sequenced in a study of vaccination and CD4 T cells after COVID-19. Scientists ran DNA taken from cultured CD4+ T cells through the Oncomine TCR Beta short-read assay for sequencing. A single record per CDR3 protein comes from TCRdb applying MiXCR to the PCR reads. This table has 16,000 or so distinct CDR3 sequences, roughly 80% appearing once. The treatment is: roughly 11-day PBMC culture with coronavirus spike peptide pools or control peptides (ViraFEST assay). Their target antigens are unknown. Sequenced here: CD4+ T cells from blood, cultured in vitro, sampled after SARS-CoV-2 vaccination. Every receptor here comes from a human donor who received a COVID-19 vaccine.

This clonotype has a handful of counts. The chain joins TRBV20-1 to TRBJ1-2; the match to TRBD1 covers 8 bases. Trimming cost V 0 bases and J 7 bases; bases outside gene matches: 4. Looked up from germline, CDR1 is DFQATT and CDR2 is SNEGSKA (reference sequence). CDR3 length: 13 residues. CDR3: CSARERTGSGYTF. For the CDR3, the DNA is TGCAGTGCTAGAGAGCGGACAGGGAGTGGCTACACCTTC.

The CDR3 spells CASSFSSRQGTFRTDTQYF. In DNA, the CDR3 is TGTGCCAGCAGTTTTTCATCCCGCCAGGGGACCTTTCGCACAGATACGCAGTATTTT. The V gene is TRBV28, the J gene TRBJ2-3; the D gene is possibly TRBD1 (6 bases). The germline V and J ends were trimmed by 3 bases and 1 base, with 23 bases remaining between them. Germline CDR1 MDHEN, CDR2 SYDVKM. The CDR3 runs to 19 residues.

J is TRBJ1-2 and V is TRBV20-1; D is perhaps TRBD1 (6 bases). V was shortened by 5 bases and J by 8 bases, with 24 bases between the two germline ends. Per the germline V gene, CDR1 is DFQATT and CDR2 is SNEGSKA (reference sequence). The CDR3 length is 15 residues. The CDR3 protein is CSADLRQEGSNGYTF. DNA for the CDR3: TGCAGTGCTGATTTAAGACAGGAGGGTTCGAACGGCTACACCTTC.

The J gene is TRBJ2-3, the V gene TRBV5-4; D gene ambiguous. The CDR3 contains 14 residues. Trimming left V 1 base short and J 4 bases short, with 10 bases between. Per germline, CDR1 SGHNT and CDR2 YYREEE (reference sequence). CDR3 nucleotide sequence: TGTGCCAGCAGCTTGTCTCTCGGTCCAGATACGCAGTATTTT. Protein sequence: CASSLSLGPDTQYF.

The rearrangement uses TRBV5-1 and TRBJ2-3; D unresolved. Germline CDR1 and CDR2: SGHRS and YFSETQ. V lost 1 base to trimming and J lost 5 bases, with 11 bases between them. The CDR3 has 14 residues. The CDR3 nucleotides are TGCGCCAGCAGCTTGACCCGACCCGAAGATACGCAGTATTTT. Translating it yields CASSLTRPEDTQYF.

A few counts support this clonotype. The V and J genes are TRBV5-4 and TRBJ2-2, with D maybe TRBD2 (6 bases). Germline V lookup: CDR1 SGHNT, CDR2 YYREEE (reference sequence). Trimming stripped 0 bases from V and 2 bases from J, with 11 bases between. The CDR3 totals 16 residues. Here the CDR3 DNA reads TGTGCCAGCAGCTTGGTAATGGGGGGAAACACCGGGGAGCTGTTTTTT. The encoded protein is CASSLVMGGNTGELFF.

A remark on this clonotype: Its ends do not fully match the called genes, so a read error is possible. The V and J genes are TRBV20-1 and TRBJ2-3; 10 positions agree with TRBD2. Germline-derived CDR1 and CDR2 are DFQATT and SNEGSKA (reference sequence). The CDR3 consists of 18 residues. This chain's CDR3 is CSARASGGTLLSTYTQYF. Here the CDR3 DNA reads TGCAGTGCTAGGGCTAGCGGGGGAACATTACTAAGCACATATACGCAGTATTTT.

The V and J genes are TRBV4-1 and TRBJ1-2, with D possibly TRBD1 on 6 matching bases. This CDR3 is built from 16 residues. Germline CDR1 MGHRA, CDR2 YSYEKL. Trimming shortened V by 2 bases and J by 8 bases, and 21 bases separated the two germline ends. The CDR3 protein is CASSQSSGVRLSGYTF. The CDR3 DNA reads as TGCGCCAGCAGCCAAAGTTCAGGGGTAAGGCTGTCGGGCTACACCTTC.

V is TRBV20-1 and J is TRBJ1-6; TRBD1 matches at 8 bases. CDR3 length equals 16 residues. The junction had 6 bases not matched to a gene; V was cut back by 0 bases and J by 5 bases. Germline CDR1 and CDR2: DFQATT and SNEGSKA (reference sequence). DNA for the CDR3: TGCAGTGCTAGAGATCTTGCGACAGGGGATAATTCACCCCTCCACTTT. This codes for CSARDLATGDNSPLHF.

V and J are TRBV7-2 and TRBJ1-2; D is possibly TRBD1 (5 bases). Germline V gene data show CDR1 as SGHTA and CDR2 as FQGNSA. The CDR3 runs to 15 residues. V was clipped by 2 bases and J by 0 bases, with 10 bases between them. Here the CDR3 DNA reads TGTGCCAGCAGCTTATCAGGGAGCCCTAACTATGGCTACACCTTC. Its translation is CASSLSGSPNYGYTF.

This clonotype turned up a few times. The V and J genes are TRBV28 and TRBJ1-5, with D perhaps TRBD1 (6 bases). This CDR3 contains 15 residues. CDR1 is MDHEN, CDR2 SYDVKM, per germline. Trimming removed 2 bases from V and 6 bases from J, with 14 bases in between. CDR3 sequence (DNA): TGTGCCAGCAGTTTAAGGGGGGGCTTGGTTCAGCCCCAGCATTTT. Amino acids: CASSLRGGLVQPQHF.

This chain uses TRBV4-2 with TRBJ2-7, with TRBD2 matching over 8 bases. Germline V gene data show CDR1 as LGHNA and CDR2 as YNFKEQ. V lost 0 bases, J lost 2 bases, and 3 bases stayed unmatched. This CDR3 has 15 residues. CDR3 nucleotide sequence: TGTGCCAGCAGCCAAGAGACCGGGGGGGCCTACGAGCAGTACTTC. Protein product: CASSQETGGAYEQYF.

This clonotype was seen only a few times. The chain carries TRBV7-2 and TRBJ2-1; 11 nucleotides agree with TRBD2. V was pared by 1 base and J by 9 bases, with 5 bases of the junction left unmatched. CDR3 size: 15 residues. The germline CDR1 and CDR2 sequences are SGHTA and FQGNSA. The CDR3 sequence is CASSLGSGGASEQFF. In DNA form, the CDR3 reads TGTGCCAGCAGCTTAGGTAGCGGGGGGGCCAGTGAGCAGTTCTTC.

This chain uses TRBV10-3 with TRBJ1-2; TRBD1 matches at 7 bases. The CDR3 is 13 amino acids. Trimming removed 3 bases from V and 6 bases from J; junction bases left unmatched: 4. Germline loops: CDR1 ENHRY, CDR2 SYGVKD. In DNA, the CDR3 is TGTGCCATCAGTGATAGGGGGCCCGATGGCTACACCTTC. Translation gives CAISDRGPDGYTF.

This chain uses TRBV30 with TRBJ1-6; D remains ambiguous. Germline loops: CDR1 GTSNPN, CDR2 SVGIG (reference sequence). The CDR3 spans 18 residues. Trimming removed 4 bases from V and 5 bases from J, with 24 bases in between. The CDR3 is CAWIIVPHQVPNNSPLHF. The CDR3 nucleotides are TGTGCCTGGATAATTGTGCCCCATCAGGTTCCCAATAATTCACCCCTCCACTTT. The whole variable domain, filled in from reference TRBV30 and TRBJ1-6, reads SQTIHQWPATLVQPVGSPLSLECTVEGTSNPNLYWYRQAAGRGLQLLFYSVGIGQISSEVPQNLSASRPQDRQFILSSKKLLLSDSGFYLCAWIIVPHQVPNNSPLHFGNGTRLTVT.

J is TRBJ2-7 and V is TRBV2; D might be TRBD2 (5 bases). CDR1 is SNHLY, CDR2 FYNNEI, per germline. The CDR3 has 15 amino acids. The V gene lost 7 bases and the J gene lost 1 base, with 17 bases spanning the gap. The CDR3 DNA reads as TGTGCCAGCACCCAAGCGCGTTCGGGGTCCTACGAGCAGTACTTC. This encodes CASTQARSGSYEQYF.

This clonotype was seen a single time. The chain carries TRBV5-1 and TRBJ2-5; D gene ambiguous. Germline V gene data show CDR1 as SGHRS and CDR2 as YFSETQ. The CDR3 length is 12 residues. V lost 3 bases and J lost 5, with 8 bases in between. CDR3 in DNA: TGCGCCAGCAGCTCCGAAGGGGAGACCCAGTACTTC. This gives the protein CASSSEGETQYF.

This chain uses TRBV7-2 with TRBJ1-2, with D possibly being TRBD1 (5 bases). CDR3 length equals 13 residues. Trimming removed 5 bases at V and 3 bases at J, with 10 bases between. In germline, CDR1 is SGHTA, CDR2 FQGNSA. CDR3 in amino acids: CASSPGTDYGYTF. CDR3 in DNA: TGTGCCAGCAGCCCCGGGACGGACTATGGCTACACCTTC.

This chain links TRBV9 with TRBJ2-6; D gene unclear. The CDR3 covers 14 residues. Germline values: CDR1 SGDLS, CDR2 YYNGEE. Trimming took off 1 base at V and 1 base at J, with 3 bases between the two ends. The CDR3 coding sequence is TGTGCCAGCAGCGTAATGTCTGGGGCCAACGTCCTGACTTTC. Translating it yields CASSVMSGANVLTF.

This clonotype came up once. The rearrangement links TRBV6-1 to TRBJ1-1; 10 positions match TRBD1. This CDR3 contains 21 residues. CDR1 and CDR2 (germline): MNHNS, SASEGT. With V trimmed by 5 bases and J by 0 bases, 21 bases remained unmatched. The CDR3 DNA is TGTGCCAGCAGTCGGGGGTTGGGATTCATGGGACAGGGGATCATGAACACTGAAGCTTTCTTT. Its protein is CASSRGLGFMGQGIMNTEAFF.

V usage is TRBV5-1 and J usage is TRBJ2-5; D uncertain. CDR3 size: 13 residues. Trimming took off 0 bases at V and 5 bases at J, with 8 bases between the two ends. Germline V gene lookup returns CDR1 SGHRS and CDR2 YFSETQ. This CDR3 is CASSLAVVETQYF. CDR3 DNA sequence: TGCGCCAGCAGCTTGGCAGTTGTTGAGACCCAGTACTTC.

The V and J genes are TRBV23-1 and TRBJ1-6; a possible D gene is TRBD1 (5 bases). TRBV23-1 is an ORF; its function is uncertain. CDR3 length equals 17 residues. The ends were cut back, 2 bases at V and 6 bases at J, with 17 bases in the middle. CDR3 nucleotide sequence: TGCGCCAGCAGTCAACCGCGGCAGGGAAGTGGTAATTCACCCCTCCACTTT. Translating gives CASSQPRQGSGNSPLHF.

The J gene is TRBJ2-7, the V gene TRBV10-2; D possibly corresponds to TRBD1 (6 bases). CDR1 and CDR2 from the germline V gene are WSHSY and SAAADI. The CDR3 sequence is 14 residues long. V lost 6 bases and J lost 0, with 12 bases in between. The DNA for the CDR3 is TGCGCCAGCAGATCCCACAGGGTCTCCTACGAGCAGTACTTC. It encodes CASRSHRVSYEQYF.

The chain combines TRBV7-9 with TRBJ2-3; tentatively, D is TRBD1 or TRBD2 (6 bases each). This CDR3 is built from 16 residues. Germline lookup yields CDR1 SEHNR and CDR2 FQNEAQ (reference sequence). The V end lost 5 bases, the J end lost 1 base, and 16 bases lay between the germline ends. The CDR3: CASSRIGGAGTDTQYF. As DNA, the CDR3 is TGTGCCAGCAGCCGGATCGGGGGCGCGGGCACAGATACGCAGTATTTT.

The chain joins TRBV19 to TRBJ1-5; maybe TRBD1 (5 bases). The V end was cut by 9 bases, the J end by 6 bases, with 21 bases between. The CDR3 consists of 15 residues. Germline CDR1 and CDR2: LNHDA and SQIVND (reference sequence). CDR3 sequence (DNA): TGTGCCAGGGGTTGTACTTGGGGGGTAATTCAGCCCCAGCATTTT. It translates to CARGCTWGVIQPQHF.